The sequence of this TCR beta chain was determined in a study of early T cells in non-severe SARS-CoV-2 infection. CDR1 and CDR2 from the germline V gene are SGHRS and YFSETQ. V gave up 0 bases and J gave up 6 bases, with 9 bases separating them. The CDR3 extends over 13 amino acids. Each CDR3 protein is one row after TCRdb ran MiXCR on the 5' RACE reads. The sample lists some 71,000 distinct CDR3 sequences, roughly an eighth seen once, with under 7% in the top ten. This clonotype appeared a few times. This sequence was found in an adult who was a healthcare worker with PCR-confirmed SARS-CoV-2 infection or an uninfected control (not recorded which). The sequencing here drew on whole blood, taken at baseline. This rearrangement joins TRBV5-1 to TRBJ1-2; TRBD1 is a possible D gene (6 bases). The CDR3, as DNA: TGCGCCAGCAGCTTGGGACAGGCAAATGGCTACACCTTC. This sequence encodes CASSLGQANGYTF. The full variable domain, completed using reference TRBV5-1 and TRBJ1-2, is KAGVTQTPRYLIKTRGQQVTLSCSPISGHRSVSWYQQTPGQGLQFLFEYFSETQRNKGNFPGRFSGRQFSNSRSEMNVSTLELGDSALYLCASSLGQANGYTFGSGTRLTVV.